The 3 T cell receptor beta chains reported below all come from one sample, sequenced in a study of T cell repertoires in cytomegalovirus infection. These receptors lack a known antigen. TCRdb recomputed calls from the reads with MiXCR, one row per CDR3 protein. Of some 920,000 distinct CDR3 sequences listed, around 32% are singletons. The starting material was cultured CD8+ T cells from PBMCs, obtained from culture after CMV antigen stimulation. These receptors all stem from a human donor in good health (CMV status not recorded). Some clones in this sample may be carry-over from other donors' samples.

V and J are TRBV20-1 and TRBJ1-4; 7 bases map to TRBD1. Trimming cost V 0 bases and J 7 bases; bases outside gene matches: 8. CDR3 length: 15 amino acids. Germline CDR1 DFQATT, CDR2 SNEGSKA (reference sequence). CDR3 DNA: TGCAGTGCTAGAGATTCCGGGACAGCGGGTGAAAAACTGTTTTTT. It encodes CSARDSGTAGEKLFF.

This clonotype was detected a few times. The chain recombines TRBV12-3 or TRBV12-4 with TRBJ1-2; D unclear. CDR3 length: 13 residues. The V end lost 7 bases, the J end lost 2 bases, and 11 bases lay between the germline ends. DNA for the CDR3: TGTGCCAGCACCGAAAGTAGGAACTATGGCTACACCTTC. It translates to CASTESRNYGYTF.

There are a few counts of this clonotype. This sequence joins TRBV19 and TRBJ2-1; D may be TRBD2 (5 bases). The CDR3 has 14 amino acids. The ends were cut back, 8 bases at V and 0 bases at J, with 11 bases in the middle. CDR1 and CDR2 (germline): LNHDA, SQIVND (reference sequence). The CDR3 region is CASAEDSSYNEQFF. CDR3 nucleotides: TGTGCCAGTGCTGAGGACTCCTCCTACAATGAGCAGTTCTTC. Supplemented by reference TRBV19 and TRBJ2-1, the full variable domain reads DGGITQSPKYLFRKEGQNVTLSCEQNLNHDAMYWYRQDPGQGLRLIYYSQIVNDFQKGDIAEGYSVSREKKESFPLTVTSAQKNPTAFYLCASAEDSSYNEQFFGPGTRLTVL.